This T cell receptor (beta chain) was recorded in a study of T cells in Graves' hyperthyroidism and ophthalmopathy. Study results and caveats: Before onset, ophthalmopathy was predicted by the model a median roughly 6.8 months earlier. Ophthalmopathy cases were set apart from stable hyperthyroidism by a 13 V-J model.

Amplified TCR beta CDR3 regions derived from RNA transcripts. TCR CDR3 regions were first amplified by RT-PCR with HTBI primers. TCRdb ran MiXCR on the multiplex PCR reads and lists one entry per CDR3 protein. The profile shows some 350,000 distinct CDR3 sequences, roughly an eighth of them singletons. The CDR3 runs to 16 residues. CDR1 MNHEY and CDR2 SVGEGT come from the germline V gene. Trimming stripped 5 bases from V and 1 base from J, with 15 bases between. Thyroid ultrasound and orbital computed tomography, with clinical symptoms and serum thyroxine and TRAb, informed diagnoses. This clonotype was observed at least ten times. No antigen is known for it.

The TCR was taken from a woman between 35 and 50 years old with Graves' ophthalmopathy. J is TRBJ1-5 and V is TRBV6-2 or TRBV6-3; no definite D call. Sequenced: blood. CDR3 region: CASSPREGRSNQPQHF. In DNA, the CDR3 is TGTGCCAGCAGTCCCCGGGAAGGGAGGAGCAATCAGCCCCAGCATTTT.